Shown below are 26 T cell receptor beta chains from a single sample sequenced in a study of blood T cell repertoires in COVID-19. Only in-frame clones appear in the TCRdb table, and some are missing; sequencing was by immunoSEQ multiplex PCR. The repertoire holds 200,000 to 250,000 clones, 90% seen once, with around 15% in the top ten. Sequenced material: PBMCs or T cells enriched from blood (not recorded which). Every receptor here comes from a man aged 25 to 45 who had been exposed to COVID-19.

The CDR3 DNA is TGTGCCAGCAGCTTTAGCGGGGGGCCTTACGAGCAGTACTTC. Translation: CASSFSGGPYEQYF. The chain employs TRBV11-2 and TRBJ2-7; 10 positions agree with TRBD2. J was trimmed by 4 bases and V by 3 bases; bases with no gene match: 3. The CDR3 contains 14 residues. CDR1 is SGHAT and CDR2 is FQNNGV in the germline V gene.

This clone came up once. The CDR3 reads CASSEVTTGTGSYEQYF. The CDR3 DNA sequence: TGTGCCAGCAGTGAAGTCACCACCGGGACAGGGTCCTACGAGCAGTACTTC. The chain combines TRBV6-1 with TRBJ2-7; 9 positions agree with TRBD1. V shed 1 base, J shed 1 base, and the junction held 8 bases outside the gene matches. This CDR3 is 17 amino acids long. Germline CDR1 and CDR2: MNHNS and SASEGT.

This chain connects TRBV9 to TRBJ2-7; 7 bases fit TRBD1. The CDR3 totals 16 residues. V lost 2 bases and J lost 2; bases outside the gene matches: 10. The germline CDR1 and CDR2 sequences are SGDLS and YYNGEE. DNA for the CDR3: TGTGCCAGCAGCGTGTGGGAGAGGGGACAGACCTACGAGCAGTACTTC. Amino acid sequence: CASSVWERGQTYEQYF.

V and J are TRBV2 and TRBJ2-5, with D perhaps TRBD2 (7 bases). The CDR3 is 14 residues long. Trimming took off 7 bases at V and 5 bases at J, with 17 bases between the two ends. The germline V gene has CDR1 SNHLY and CDR2 FYNNEI. The CDR3 DNA reads as TGTGCCAGCACAACGAGGGGGGGCCTTGAGACCCAGTACTTC. It codes for CASTTRGGLETQYF.

This CDR3 is CASSWGGSDTQYF. The DNA of the CDR3 is TGTGCCAGCAGCTGGGGGGGGAGCGATACGCAGTATTTT. This sequence joins TRBV7-9 and TRBJ2-3, with 7 bases lining up with TRBD2. Trimming took 4 bases from V and 6 from J; bases not matched to a gene: 4. CDR1 and CDR2 (germline): SEHNR, FQNEAQ (reference sequence). CDR3 length equals 13 residues.

This clone appeared a single time. The chain uses TRBV15 and TRBJ2-1, with a possible D match to TRBD1 (5 bases). The CDR3 runs 14 residues. With 6 bases removed from V and 0 bases from J, the gap between germline ends came to 9 bases. From germline, CDR1 is LNHNV and CDR2 YYDKDF (reference sequence). The CDR3 DNA sequence: TGTGCCACCAGTCAGGGCTTCTCCTACAATGAGCAGTTCTTC. Its protein is CATSQGFSYNEQFF.

This sequence joins TRBV6-5 and TRBJ1-2; 9 bases are a match to TRBD1. With 2 bases clipped from V and 6 bases from J, the junction kept 4 bases outside the gene matches. Per germline, CDR1 MNHEY and CDR2 SVGAGI. The CDR3 totals 14 residues. CDR3 bases: TGTGCCAGCAGTTACGAACAGGGGGCGGATGGCTACACCTTC. Protein: CASSYEQGADGYTF.

CDR3 residues: CASSPDGPTGNQPQHF. DNA for the CDR3: TGTGCCAGCAGCCCCGATGGTCCTACCGGTAATCAGCCCCAGCATTTT. This chain joins TRBV5-6 and TRBJ1-5; D is unresolved. The CDR3 loop spans 16 amino acids. Trimming took off 4 bases at V and 4 bases at J, with 18 bases between the two ends. From germline, CDR1 is SGHDT and CDR2 YYEEEE.

The chain has TRBV4-1 and TRBJ1-5; D is ambiguous. The CDR3 length is 13 residues. Germline CDR1 is MGHRA and CDR2 is YSYEKL. V was cut by 0 bases and J by 9 bases, with 9 bases left in between. Here the CDR3 DNA reads TGCGCCAGCAGCCAAGACCTCGGGAGGCCCCAGCATTTT. Residues: CASSQDLGRPQHF.

V usage is TRBV6-5 and J usage is TRBJ2-7; TRBD1 agrees at 10 bases. The germline V gene has CDR1 MNHEY and CDR2 SVGAGI. The CDR3 has 15 amino acids. V lost 5 bases to trimming and J lost 2 bases; unmatched junction nucleotides: 6. CDR3: CASSSSGTGAYEQYF. For the CDR3, the DNA is TGTGCCAGCAGTAGCTCAGGGACAGGGGCCTACGAGCAGTACTTC.

The chain is built from TRBV19 and TRBJ1-6; TRBD1 might be the D (5 bases). This CDR3 contains 16 residues. Trimming shortened V by 6 bases and J by 4 bases, and 16 bases separated the two germline ends. Germline CDR1 reads LNHDA; CDR2 reads SQIVND (reference sequence). Written as DNA, the CDR3 is TGTGCCAGTAGCCCAGCAATGGGGGGGTATAATTCACCCCTCCACTTT. Translated: CASSPAMGGYNSPLHF. Looking up the rest from reference TRBV19 and TRBJ1-6 gives the full variable domain: DGGITQSPKYLFRKEGQNVTLSCEQNLNHDAMYWYRQDPGQGLRLIYYSQIVNDFQKGDIAEGYSVSREKKESFPLTVTSAQKNPTAFYLCASSPAMGGYNSPLHFGNGTRLTVT.

The chain combines TRBV3-1 (or the pseudogene TRBV3-2) with TRBJ2-7, with D possibly TRBD2 on 7 matching bases. The CDR3 spans 15 residues. Germline CDR1 LGHDT, CDR2 YNNKEL (reference sequence). The V and J ends lost 4 bases and 0 bases respectively, with 13 bases between them. The CDR3 spells CASSPRGGSSYEQYF. The CDR3 bases are TGTGCCAGCAGCCCGAGGGGGGGGAGCTCCTACGAGCAGTACTTC.

CDR3 DNA: TGTGCCAGCAGCTTAATAGCTGGGGCTTTCTTT. Translated, it gives CASSLIAGAFF. The rearrangement joins TRBV7-9 to TRBJ1-1, with unresolved D. Germline V lookup: CDR1 SEHNR, CDR2 FQNEAQ (reference sequence). The V end was cut by 2 bases, the J end by 11 bases, with 9 bases between. The CDR3 is made up of 11 amino acids.

The V and J genes are TRBV14 and TRBJ2-2; weak D call: TRBD1 (6 bases). CDR3 length: 13 amino acids. The germline CDR1 and CDR2 sequences are SGHDN and FVKESK. V shed 6 bases and J shed 6 bases, with 11 bases lying between them. CDR3 residues: CASRPGASGELFF. DNA of the CDR3: TGTGCCAGCAGACCAGGGGCCTCCGGGGAGCTGTTTTTT.

V is TRBV27 and J is TRBJ1-6, with 8 bases aligning to TRBD1. The ends lost 4 bases at V and 6 bases at J; junction bases unmatched: 5. The germline V gene encodes CDR1 MNHEY and CDR2 SMNVEV (reference sequence). The CDR3 is 15 amino acids. The CDR3 protein is CASSSYGQGNSPLHF. Written as DNA, the CDR3 is TGTGCCAGCAGTTCCTACGGACAGGGTAATTCACCCCTCCACTTT.

The rearrangement uses TRBV5-8 and TRBJ2-3, with TRBD1 matching over 10 bases. V was clipped by 4 bases and J by 4 bases; unmatched bases: 6. CDR3 length equals 15 residues. Germline V gene data show CDR1 as SGHTS and CDR2 as YDEGEE. This CDR3 is CASSPGQGIADTQYF. The CDR3 nucleotides are TGTGCCAGCAGCCCGGGACAGGGGATCGCAGATACGCAGTATTTT.

V and J are TRBV12-5 and TRBJ2-3; TRBD1 aligns across 8 bases. With 1 base clipped from V and 3 bases from J, the junction kept 6 bases outside the gene matches. Germline V gives CDR1 LGHNT, CDR2 FRNRAP. The length of the CDR3 is 16 residues. The CDR3 sequence: CASGLGGQEGTDTQYF. Here the CDR3 DNA reads TGTGCTAGTGGTTTGGGGGGACAGGAGGGGACAGATACGCAGTATTTT.

The rearrangement links TRBV25-1 to TRBJ1-1; D is unresolved. Per the germline V gene, CDR1 is MGHDK and CDR2 is SYGVNS. Trimming took off 6 bases at V and 0 bases at J, with 5 bases between the two ends. The CDR3 length is 12 residues. This CDR3 reads CASRGVNTEAFF. DNA of the CDR3: TGTGCCAGCAGGGGCGTGAACACTGAAGCTTTCTTT.

This clone appeared a single time. The rearrangement joins TRBV19 to TRBJ2-1; 7 nucleotides match TRBD1. In germline, CDR1 is LNHDA, CDR2 SQIVND (reference sequence). The CDR3 runs 12 residues. V was clipped by 5 bases and J by 7 bases; unmatched bases: 2. Written as DNA, the CDR3 is TGTGCCAGTAGTGTACAGGGGAATGAGCAGTTCTTC. It specifies CASSVQGNEQFF.

The chain uses TRBV3-1 (or the pseudogene TRBV3-2) and TRBJ2-5, with 11 positions matching TRBD1. The germline V gene has CDR1 LGHDT and CDR2 YNNKEL (reference sequence). CDR3 length: 19 residues. Trimming took 0 bases from V and 6 from J; bases not matched to a gene: 15. The CDR3 loop reads CASSQDILRGTGGVKTQYF. The CDR3 nucleotides are TGTGCCAGCAGCCAAGACATACTCCGGGGGACAGGGGGGGTGAAGACCCAGTACTTC.

The rearrangement joins TRBV15 to TRBJ2-7; D gene unclear. This CDR3 is built from 13 residues. CDR1 LNHNV and CDR2 YYDKDF come from the germline V gene (reference sequence). The germline V and J ends were trimmed by 0 bases and 4 bases, with 7 bases remaining between them. The CDR3 here is CATSRDYSYEQYF. The CDR3, as DNA: TGTGCCACCAGCAGAGACTACTCATACGAGCAGTACTTC.

V usage is TRBV24-1 and J usage is TRBJ1-6; 7 bases agree with TRBD1. CDR1 and CDR2 from the germline V gene are KGHDR and SFDVKD. This CDR3 contains 15 residues. J lost 5 bases, V lost 9 bases, and 9 bases had no gene match. CDR3 region: CATDDPDRNNSPLHF. The CDR3 DNA reads TGTGCCACCGATGACCCGGACAGGAATAATTCACCCCTCCACTTT.

This clone was recorded a few times. This chain links TRBV7-2 with TRBJ2-7; D not resolved. The germline gives CDR1 SGHTA, CDR2 FQGNSA. This CDR3 comprises 15 residues. V was cut by 2 bases and J by 1 base, with 12 bases left in between. Written as DNA, the CDR3 is TGTGCCAGCAGCTTACGAGTCAGCGAATCCTACGAGCAGTACTTC. Its protein product is CASSLRVSESYEQYF.

This rearrangement joins TRBV18 to TRBJ1-1; 8 nucleotides line up with TRBD1. The CDR3 consists of 14 residues. Per germline, CDR1 KGHSH and CDR2 LQKENI. Trimming cost V 3 bases and J 4 bases; bases outside gene matches: 4. CDR3 sequence reads: CASSPPDRATEAFF. The CDR3 DNA is TGTGCCAGCTCACCTCCGGACAGGGCCACTGAAGCTTTCTTT.

The rearrangement joins TRBV7-9 to TRBJ1-4, with D uncertain. Trimming took off 1 base at V and 8 bases at J, with 11 bases between the two ends. CDR1 SEHNR and CDR2 FQNEAQ come from the germline V gene (reference sequence). This CDR3 region has 14 residues. The CDR3 reads CASSLVRGREKLFF. Written as DNA, the CDR3 is TGTGCCAGCAGCTTAGTACGCGGGAGAGAAAAACTGTTTTTT.

The CDR3 protein is CASSIVRGPYNEQFF. The DNA of the CDR3 is TGTGCCAGTAGTATAGTGCGGGGGCCCTACAATGAGCAGTTCTTC. The gene calls are TRBV19 and TRBJ2-1; D perhaps matches TRBD2 (7 bases). The germline CDR1 and CDR2 sequences are LNHDA and SQIVND (reference sequence). This CDR3 has 15 amino acids. The V and J ends lost 1 base and 2 bases respectively, with 9 bases between them. Supplemented by reference TRBV19 and TRBJ2-1, the full variable domain reads DGGITQSPKYLFRKEGQNVTLSCEQNLNHDAMYWYRQDPGQGLRLIYYSQIVNDFQKGDIAEGYSVSREKKESFPLTVTSAQKNPTAFYLCASSIVRGPYNEQFFGPGTRLTVL.